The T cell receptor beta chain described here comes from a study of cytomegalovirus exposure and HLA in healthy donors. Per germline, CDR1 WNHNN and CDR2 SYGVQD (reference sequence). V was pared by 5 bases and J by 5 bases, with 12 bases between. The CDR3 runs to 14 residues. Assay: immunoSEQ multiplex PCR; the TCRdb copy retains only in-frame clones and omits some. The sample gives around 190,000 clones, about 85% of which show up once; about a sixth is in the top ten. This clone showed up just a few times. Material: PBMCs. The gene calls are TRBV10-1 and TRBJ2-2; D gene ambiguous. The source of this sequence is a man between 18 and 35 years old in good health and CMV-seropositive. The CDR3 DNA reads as TGCGCCAGCAGTCGGTCCAGAGGAACCGGGGAGCTGTTTTTT. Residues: CASSRSRGTGELFF.